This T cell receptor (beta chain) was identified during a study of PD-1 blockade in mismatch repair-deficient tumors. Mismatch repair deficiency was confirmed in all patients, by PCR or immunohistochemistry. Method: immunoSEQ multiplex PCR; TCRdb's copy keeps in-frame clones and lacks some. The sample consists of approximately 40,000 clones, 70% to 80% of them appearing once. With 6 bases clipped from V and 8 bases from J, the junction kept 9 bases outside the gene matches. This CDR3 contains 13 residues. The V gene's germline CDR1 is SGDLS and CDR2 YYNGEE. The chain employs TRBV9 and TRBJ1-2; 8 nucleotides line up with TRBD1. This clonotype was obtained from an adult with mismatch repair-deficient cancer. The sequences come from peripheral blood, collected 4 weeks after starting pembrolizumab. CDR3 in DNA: TGTGCCAGCACCCAGGACAGGGTTGGAGGCTACACCTTC. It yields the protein CASTQDRVGGYTF.